This TCR beta chain was recovered during a study of blood T cell repertoires in COVID-19. Looking at the study overall: Researchers got acute and convalescent COVID-19 samples from the United States, Italy and Spain. From T cells, B-cell-depleted T cells, or PBMCs came the material, which was cDNA or gDNA.

Original data processing: From reference gene primer amplification, estimates of nucleated cell counts were derived. The repertoire was sequenced with immunoSEQ multiplex PCR; TCRdb's copy has only in-frame clones and lacks some. V and J calls and clone size are given by that table; D and trimming were obtained from the DNA. The table shows more than 75,000 clones, with 65% to 90% occurring only once. Trimming removed 4 bases at V and 9 bases at J, with 13 bases between. The CDR3 has 13 amino acids. V usage is TRBV12-3 or TRBV12-4 and J usage is TRBJ2-1, with D tentatively TRBD2 (5 bases). The sample comprised peripheral blood. The receptor's source is a man older than 75 with active or convalescent COVID-19. The CDR3 reads CASSSLEGGEQFF. CDR3 sequence (DNA): TGTGCCAGCAGTTCCCTTGAGGGTGGTGAGCAGTTCTTC.